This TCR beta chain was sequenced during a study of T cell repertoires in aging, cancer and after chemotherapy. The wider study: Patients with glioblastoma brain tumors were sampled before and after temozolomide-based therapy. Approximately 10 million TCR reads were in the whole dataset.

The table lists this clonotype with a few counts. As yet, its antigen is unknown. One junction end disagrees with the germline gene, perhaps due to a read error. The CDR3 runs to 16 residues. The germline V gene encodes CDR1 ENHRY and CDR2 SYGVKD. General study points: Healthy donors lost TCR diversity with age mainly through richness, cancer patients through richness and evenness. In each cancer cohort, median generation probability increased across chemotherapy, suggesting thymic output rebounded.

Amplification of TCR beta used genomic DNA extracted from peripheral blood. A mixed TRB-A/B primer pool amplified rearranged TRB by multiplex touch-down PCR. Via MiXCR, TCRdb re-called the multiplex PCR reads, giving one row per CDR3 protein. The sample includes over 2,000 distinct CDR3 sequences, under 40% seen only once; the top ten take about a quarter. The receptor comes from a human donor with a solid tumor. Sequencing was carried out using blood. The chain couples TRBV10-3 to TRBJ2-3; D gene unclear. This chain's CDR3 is CASSEVETDTTDTQYF. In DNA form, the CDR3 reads TGCGCCAGCAGTGAGGTCGAGACGGATACCACAGATACGCAGTATTTT.